This TCR beta chain was sequenced during a study of Ad26.COV2.S vaccination and SARS-CoV-2 variants. Whole-study context: By the intramuscular route, Ad26.COV2.S was given once, or twice 56 days apart.

Broader study findings: An underestimation of total T cell responses may have resulted from the TCR breadth and depth analyses. Spike-specific TCR breadth was greater after Ad26.COV2.S than placebo.

Treatment defined: roughly 20 received Ad26.COV2.S at low or high dose, single or two shots; about 5 received placebo; per-sample allocation not given. Day 63 after the first vaccine or placebo injection was the time point for sampling. Whoever gave the sample was an adult aged 18-55 years in Boston. This clone was observed a single time. Its antigen is as yet unknown. Produced via immunoSEQ multiplex PCR; TCRdb's table is partial and in-frame only. The sample has about 460,000 clones, 80% to 90% seen once. Trimming left V 6 bases short and J 4 bases short, with 13 bases between. Per germline, CDR1 MDHEN and CDR2 SYDVKM. CDR3 length: 14 amino acids.

The clonotype comes from a person between 18 and 59 years old who received the Ad26.COV2.S COVID-19 vaccine or a placebo. The sequencing here drew on peripheral blood, taken in a trial of Ad26.COV2.S vaccine versus placebo. The rearrangement links TRBV28 to TRBJ1-5; D gene unclear. The DNA for the CDR3 is TGTGCCAGCAGGTCGAATCGACCTAATCAGCCCCAGCATTTT. This gives the protein CASRSNRPNQPQHF.